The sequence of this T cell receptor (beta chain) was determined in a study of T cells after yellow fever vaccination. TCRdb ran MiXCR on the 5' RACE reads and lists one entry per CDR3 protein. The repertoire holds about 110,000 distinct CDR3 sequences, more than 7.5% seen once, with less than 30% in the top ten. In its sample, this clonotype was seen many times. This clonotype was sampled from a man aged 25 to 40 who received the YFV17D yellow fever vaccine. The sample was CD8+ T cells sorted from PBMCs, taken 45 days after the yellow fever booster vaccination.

CDR3 sequence reads: CASSPIAGQLYEQYF. The CDR3 DNA sequence: TGCGCCAGCAGCCCGATCGCGGGACAACTCTACGAGCAGTACTTC. This rearrangement joins TRBV5-1 to TRBJ2-7; D tentatively fits TRBD1 or TRBD2 (6 bases each). Trimming removed 4 bases from V and 3 bases from J, with 17 bases in between. The length of the CDR3 is 15 residues. From germline, CDR1 is SGHRS and CDR2 YFSETQ.